Presented here are 28 T cell receptor beta chains from one specimen sequenced in a study of blood T cell repertoires in COVID-19 (dated by TCRdb to 2018 to 2021). The receptor library was made with the immunoSEQ multiplex PCR assay. TCRdb took this table from immuneACCESS and kept in-frame rearrangements with V and J called. Such tables lack part of the clones; where checked against another copy, unresolved V genes explain under half of the gap, and the rest is unexplained. The sample records approximately 94,000 clones, 85% of which are singletons. The ten largest clones represent 9.5% to 15% of the sample. Sequenced sample: peripheral blood. The receptors shown here come from a human donor in a cohort sampled during active COVID-19.

The chain joins TRBV27 to TRBJ1-2; D may be TRBD1 (6 bases). This CDR3 spans 14 amino acids. Per the germline V gene, CDR1 is MNHEY and CDR2 is SMNVEV (reference sequence). Trimming took 6 bases from V and 4 from J, leaving 15 bases between them. CDR3 bases: TGTGCCAGCAGCTCTAGACAGGTCGGCTATGGCTACACCTTC. This codes for CASSSRQVGYGYTF.

This clone was seen a single time. J is TRBJ1-1 and V is TRBV6-5, with D hard to call. Germline values: CDR1 MNHEY, CDR2 SVGAGI. CDR3 length equals 14 residues. V lost 7 bases to trimming and J lost 4 bases, with 16 bases between them. The CDR3 is CASTSTIAGTEAFF. The CDR3 DNA reads TGTGCCAGCACCTCTACGATTGCGGGCACTGAAGCTTTCTTT.

As concerns this clone: The same CDR3 arises from other DNA sequences in this sample as well. This chain links TRBV18 with TRBJ1-2; 9 positions match TRBD1. The CDR3 has 14 residues. Germline V gene sequence: CDR1 KGHSH, CDR2 LQKENI. The V segment lost 6 bases and the J segment 3 bases; nucleotides outside the gene matches: 5. The CDR3 nucleotides are TGTGCCAGCTCGAGGGGACAGGGAGACTATGGCTACACCTTC. It encodes CASSRGQGDYGYTF.

This clone is a singleton in its sample. This chain connects TRBV4-1 to TRBJ2-6, with TRBD2 identical over 8 bases. From germline, CDR1 is MGHRA and CDR2 YSYEKL. Trimming took 2 bases from V and 0 from J; bases not matched to a gene: 6. The CDR3 totals 18 residues. The CDR3 here is CASSQKLAEDSGANVLTF. CDR3 DNA: TGCGCCAGCAGCCAAAAACTAGCGGAGGACTCTGGGGCCAACGTCCTGACTTTC.

The rearrangement uses TRBV6-6 and TRBJ1-2; 12 bases map to TRBD1. The germline V gene encodes CDR1 MNHNY and CDR2 SVGAGI (reference sequence). The CDR3 spans 15 residues. Trimming at V came to 4 bases and at J to 8 bases, leaving 8 bases not matched to a gene. The CDR3 sequence is CASSSTGQGAEGYTF. CDR3 DNA sequence: TGTGCCAGCAGTTCAACGGGACAGGGGGCGGAAGGCTACACCTTC.

This clone was seen just once. The J gene is TRBJ2-7, the V gene TRBV4-3; 11 bases map to TRBD2. V lost 3 bases, J lost 2 bases, and 3 bases stayed unmatched. CDR3 size: 15 residues. CDR1 and CDR2 from the germline V gene are LGHNA and YSLEER. The CDR3 coding sequence is TGCGCCAGCAGCCAGTCTAGCGGGAGGACCTACGAGCAGTACTTC. This translates into CASSQSSGRTYEQYF.

The V and J genes are TRBV2 and TRBJ2-3; 13 bases align to TRBD2. The CDR3 length is 13 residues. V trimming: 7 bases; J trimming: 11 bases; junction bases outside the gene matches: 6. In germline, CDR1 is SNHLY, CDR2 FYNNEI. The chain's CDR3 is CASKGLAGRRQYF. DNA of the CDR3: TGTGCCAGCAAGGGACTAGCGGGGCGGAGGCAGTATTTT.

The rearrangement joins TRBV27 to TRBJ1-1; TRBD1 agrees at 9 bases. Germline CDR1 MNHEY, CDR2 SMNVEV (reference sequence). The CDR3 runs 15 residues. Trimming removed 5 bases from V and 5 bases from J; junction bases left unmatched: 9. The CDR3 DNA follows: TGTGCCAGCAGTGGGTACAGGGGGCGTAGGACTGAAGCTTTCTTT. This encodes CASSGYRGRRTEAFF.

CDR3 region: CASKERGGPETQYF. As DNA, the CDR3 is TGTGCCAGTAAGGAGCGGGGGGGCCCGGAGACCCAGTACTTC. The chain has TRBV19 and TRBJ2-5, with 10 bases that match TRBD2. Trimming removed 7 bases from V and 5 bases from J; junction bases left unmatched: 7. Looked up from germline, CDR1 is LNHDA and CDR2 is SQIVND (reference sequence). The CDR3 is 14 amino acids. Filled out from reference TRBV19 and TRBJ2-5, the complete variable domain reads DGGITQSPKYLFRKEGQNVTLSCEQNLNHDAMYWYRQDPGQGLRLIYYSQIVNDFQKGDIAEGYSVSREKKESFPLTVTSAQKNPTAFYLCASKERGGPETQYFGPGTRLLVL.

V is TRBV7-9 and J is TRBJ2-7; 7 positions agree with TRBD1. J was trimmed by 0 bases and V by 5 bases; bases with no gene match: 7. This CDR3 region has 15 residues. CDR1 is SEHNR, CDR2 FQNEAQ, per germline (reference sequence). CDR3 bases: TGTGCCAGCAGCCCAGGACAGGTCAGCTCCTACGAGCAGTACTTC. This encodes CASSPGQVSSYEQYF.

The chain combines TRBV3-1 (or the pseudogene TRBV3-2) with TRBJ1-2; D uncertain. The CDR3 sequence is 14 residues long. Germline CDR1 is LGHDT and CDR2 is YNNKEL (reference sequence). V was cut by 0 bases and J by 3 bases, with 8 bases left in between. The CDR3 DNA reads TGTGCCAGCAGCCAAGAAACTGATTACTATGGCTACACCTTC. This encodes CASSQETDYYGYTF.

A word on this clone: The sample holds other DNA sequences that translate to the same CDR3. The genes are TRBV27 and TRBJ1-6; no firm D call. Trimming shortened V by 0 bases and J by 0 bases, and 9 bases separated the two germline ends. Germline V gene data show CDR1 as MNHEY and CDR2 as SMNVEV (reference sequence). The CDR3 runs to 17 residues. The DNA for the CDR3 is TGTGCCAGCAGTTTATCGACTGGCAGCTCCTATAATTCACCCCTCCACTTT. Amino acid sequence: CASSLSTGSSYNSPLHF.

The chain has TRBV7-2 and TRBJ1-1, with TRBD1 matching over 8 bases. J lost 8 bases, V lost 6 bases, and 5 bases had no gene match. CDR1 and CDR2 (germline): SGHTA, FQGNSA. CDR3 length equals 12 residues. This chain's CDR3 is CASRPQGAEAFF. CDR3 coding DNA: TGTGCCAGCAGACCCCAGGGGGCAGAAGCTTTCTTT.

This clone was seen once. This sample includes further DNA sequences coding for the same CDR3. This sequence joins TRBV18 and TRBJ2-7; 11 nucleotides agree with TRBD1. V lost 2 bases to trimming and J lost 3 bases; unmatched junction nucleotides: 0. This CDR3 comprises 14 residues. From germline, CDR1 is KGHSH and CDR2 LQKENI. CDR3 loop: CASSPGTGGYEQYF. In nucleotides, the CDR3 is TGTGCCAGCTCACCAGGGACAGGGGGCTACGAGCAGTACTTC.

CDR3 bases: TGCGCCAGCAGCTTGATTTCTCGGGTGTCAGACTATAGCAATCAGCCCCAGCATTTT. It specifies CASSLISRVSDYSNQPQHF. The V and J genes are TRBV5-1 and TRBJ1-5; D is ambiguous. Trimming removed 1 base at V and 0 bases at J, with 20 bases between. The CDR3 loop spans 19 amino acids. Germline V CDR1 and CDR2: SGHRS, YFSETQ.

This chain connects TRBV5-5 to TRBJ1-4, with D hard to call. The CDR3 loop spans 15 amino acids. V shed 2 bases and J shed 5 bases, with 13 bases lying between them. Germline V lookup: CDR1 SGHKS, CDR2 YYEKEE (reference sequence). In nucleotides, the CDR3 is TGTGCCAGCAGCTTTTCTATCGTGTGGAATGAAAAACTGTTTTTT. Protein sequence: CASSFSIVWNEKLFF.

The chain has TRBV6-2 or TRBV6-3 and TRBJ2-1, with 11 bases fitting TRBD2. CDR3 length equals 15 residues. The germline V gene encodes CDR1 MNHEY and CDR2 SVGEGT. With 6 bases clipped from V and 7 bases from J, the junction kept 8 bases outside the gene matches. CDR3 sequence reads: CASSLAGGQPNEQFF. CDR3 DNA: TGTGCCAGCAGCCTAGCGGGGGGACAGCCGAATGAGCAGTTCTTC.

The gene calls are TRBV7-9 and TRBJ1-1; no firm D call. The CDR3 extends over 13 amino acids. Germline V gene data show CDR1 as SEHNR and CDR2 as FQNEAQ (reference sequence). Trimming removed 3 bases at V and 1 base at J, with 6 bases between. CDR3 region: CASSFQENTEAFF. The CDR3 nucleotides are TGTGCCAGCAGCTTCCAGGAGAACACTGAAGCTTTCTTT.

This clone was found a few times. The chain couples TRBV13 to TRBJ2-7; TRBD1 matches 7 bases. The trim removed 6 bases at V and 4 bases at J, leaving 6 bases unmatched. Germline lookup yields CDR1 PRHDT and CDR2 FYEKMQ (reference sequence). The CDR3 is 13 residues long. The DNA of the CDR3 is TGTGCCAGCAGTCCCACAGGGGTGTACGAGCAGTACTTC. Its translation: CASSPTGVYEQYF.

The chain links TRBV7-8 to TRBJ2-7, with 7 bases matching TRBD1. Germline lookup yields CDR1 SGHVS and CDR2 FQNEAQ. V lost 5 bases to trimming and J lost 7 bases; unmatched junction nucleotides: 14. The CDR3 is 15 residues long. The CDR3 region is CASSPFEGAFGEQYF. Here the CDR3 DNA reads TGTGCCAGCAGCCCATTTGAGGGGGCTTTTGGAGAGCAGTACTTC.

The chain is built from TRBV18 and TRBJ2-7, with 10 positions matching TRBD2. Per germline, CDR1 KGHSH and CDR2 LQKENI. The CDR3 consists of 15 residues. V lost 3 bases and J lost 2; bases outside the gene matches: 4. CDR3 nucleotide sequence: TGTGCCAGCTCACCTACTAGCGGGAAACCCTACGAGCAGTACTTC. As protein: CASSPTSGKPYEQYF.

The rearrangement joins TRBV6-1 to TRBJ2-1, with D possibly matching TRBD1 (5 bases). The length of the CDR3 is 15 residues. Trimming shortened V by 3 bases and J by 0 bases, and 9 bases separated the two germline ends. Germline V gene sequence: CDR1 MNHNS, CDR2 SASEGT. The CDR3 DNA reads TGTGCCAGCAGTGAGGACAACAGCTCCTACAATGAGCAGTTCTTC. It yields the protein CASSEDNSSYNEQFF.

The V and J genes are TRBV5-1 and TRBJ1-6; 7 nucleotides match TRBD1. From germline, CDR1 is SGHRS and CDR2 YFSETQ. The length of the CDR3 is 15 residues. J lost 9 bases, V lost 0 bases, and 6 bases had no gene match. The CDR3 is CASSLGQGDGSPLHF. The CDR3 DNA reads TGCGCCAGCAGCTTGGGCCAGGGGGACGGTTCACCCCTCCACTTT. Drawing the rest from reference TRBV5-1 and TRBJ1-6, the complete variable domain is KAGVTQTPRYLIKTRGQQVTLSCSPISGHRSVSWYQQTPGQGLQFLFEYFSETQRNKGNFPGRFSGRQFSNSRSEMNVSTLELGDSALYLCASSLGQGDGSPLHFGNGTRLTVT.

This chain links TRBV14 with TRBJ2-2, with a tentative D call TRBD1 (6 bases). V was pared by 1 base and J by 7 bases, with 16 bases between. Germline V gene sequence: CDR1 SGHDN, CDR2 FVKESK. CDR3 length: 16 residues. The CDR3 DNA sequence: TGTGCCAGCAGCCAAGTCCCAGGGTTCAGGGGCGGGGAGCTGTTTTTT. Protein: CASSQVPGFRGGELFF.

The J gene is TRBJ2-1, the V gene TRBV27; TRBD1 aligns across 10 bases. Germline V gives CDR1 MNHEY, CDR2 SMNVEV (reference sequence). The CDR3 spans 14 residues. The V gene end was trimmed by 6 bases and the J gene end by 6 bases; junction bases not matched to a gene: 5. The CDR3 DNA is TGTGCCAGCAGCCGACAGGGGGCGTTCAATGAGCAGTTCTTC. Residues: CASSRQGAFNEQFF.

V is TRBV6-5 and J is TRBJ2-2; D remains ambiguous. Per the germline V gene, CDR1 is MNHEY and CDR2 is SVGAGI. CDR3 length: 15 residues. Trimming shortened V by 2 bases and J by 4 bases, and 11 bases separated the two germline ends. CDR3 sequence reads: CASSYRSTPTGELFF. The DNA of the CDR3 is TGTGCCAGCAGTTACCGATCGACACCCACCGGGGAGCTGTTTTTT.

This clone was recorded once. This chain links TRBV5-1 with TRBJ2-1, with D possibly matching TRBD2 (6 bases). V lost 4 bases and J lost 10, with 18 bases in between. Germline loops: CDR1 SGHRS, CDR2 YFSETQ. The CDR3 is 14 amino acids. The CDR3 bases are TGCGCCAGCAGCCAGGGACTCCAAGGAAAAGAGCAGTTCTTC. This translates into CASSQGLQGKEQFF.

V usage is TRBV5-4 and J usage is TRBJ2-1; D possibly corresponds to TRBD1 (5 bases). Germline V gene lookup returns CDR1 SGHNT and CDR2 YYREEE (reference sequence). Between the trimmed V and J ends, which lost 3 bases and 5 bases, there was a span of 12 bases. There are 14 residues in the CDR3. For the CDR3, the DNA is TGTGCCAGCAGCTGGGGCATAGGGAACAATGAGCAGTTCTTC. As protein: CASSWGIGNNEQFF.